This is a list of T cell receptor beta chains from one sample in a study of cytomegalovirus exposure and HLA in healthy donors. Using immunoSEQ multiplex PCR, the repertoire was profiled, and TCRdb retains in-frame clones only, with some absent. This sample has 210,000 or so clones, with approximately 80% found just once. The sample consisted of PBMCs. The receptor set was obtained from a man aged 35 to 55 in good health and CMV-seronegative. The CDR3 runs from the conserved cysteine through the conserved F or W. A D gene is named only where the DNA matches it firmly. For some rows the clone size is stated as once, few or many, or as a class when expanded; others skip it.

D gene: -
V gene: TRBV27
J gene: TRBJ2-2
clone size: -
CDR3 DNA: TGTGCCAGCAGTTTGCAGGGATATAACACCGGGGAGCTGTTTTTT
CDR3 protein: CASSLQGYNTGELFF

D gene: TRBD2
V gene: TRBV28
J gene: TRBJ2-7
clone size: -
CDR3 DNA: TGTGCCAGCAGTTCCAGACTAGCGGGAGAGAACCATCGGTCCTACGAGCAGTACTTC
CDR3 protein: CASSSRLAGENHRSYEQYF

D gene: -
V gene: TRBV7-7
J gene: TRBJ2-1
clone size: -
CDR3 DNA: TGTGCCAGCAGCTTTAGGACTAACAATGAGCAGTTCTTC
CDR3 protein: CASSFRTNNEQFF

D gene: -
V gene: TRBV25-1
J gene: TRBJ2-7
clone size: -
CDR3 DNA: TGTGCCAGCAGTGAGAGGACAGAGAGCTCCTACGAGCAGTACTTC
CDR3 protein: CASSERTESSYEQYF

D gene: TRBD2
V gene: TRBV4-3
J gene: TRBJ2-5
clone size: -
CDR3 DNA: TGCGCCAGCAGCCCCGCAAGTACAGCGGGGGGGAGGGAGACCCAGTACTTC
CDR3 protein: CASSPASTAGGRETQYF

D gene: -
V gene: TRBV2
J gene: TRBJ1-5
clone size: few
CDR3 DNA: TGTGCCAGCAGTGAAGCGCGAAAAGGGGTTAGCAATCAGCCCCAGCATTTT
CDR3 protein: CASSEARKGVSNQPQHF

D gene: -
V gene: TRBV27
J gene: TRBJ2-1
clone size: -
CDR3 DNA: TGTGCCAGCGGGAAGGAAGGGGGCTACAATGAGCAGTTCTTC
CDR3 protein: CASGKEGGYNEQFF

D gene: TRBD1
V gene: TRBV4-2
J gene: TRBJ1-2
clone size: -
CDR3 DNA: TGTGCCAGCAGCCAAGGACCCGGACAGGGGGCAGAAGGCTACACCTTC
CDR3 protein: CASSQGPGQGAEGYTF

D gene: TRBD2
V gene: TRBV5-1
J gene: TRBJ2-5
clone size: -
CDR3 DNA: TGCGCCAGCAGCTTGTGGGGGGGAGAGACCCAGTACTTC
CDR3 protein: CASSLWGGETQYF

D gene: -
V gene: TRBV10-1
J gene: TRBJ2-2
clone size: -
CDR3 DNA: TGCGCCAGCAGTGAGTCACGGGGGACCGGGGAGCTGTTTTTT
CDR3 protein: CASSESRGTGELFF

D gene: TRBD1
V gene: TRBV27
J gene: TRBJ1-2
clone size: -
CDR3 DNA: TGTGCCAGCGCTTCCGGGGGACAGGGGGACTATGGCTACACCTTC
CDR3 protein: CASASGGQGDYGYTF

D gene: TRBD1
V gene: TRBV4-1
J gene: TRBJ2-7
clone size: -
CDR3 DNA: TGCGCCAGCAGCCACGCCGGGACAGGGGGCGAGCAGTACTTC
CDR3 protein: CASSHAGTGGEQYF

D gene: -
V gene: TRBV10-3
J gene: TRBJ2-1
clone size: -
CDR3 DNA: TGTGCCATCAGTGAGATACAGAAGCTTAACAATGAGCAGTTCTTC
CDR3 protein: CAISEIQKLNNEQFF

D gene: -
V gene: TRBV5-4
J gene: TRBJ1-1
clone size: -
CDR3 DNA: TGTGCCAGCAGCTTTGGTGGCGGAGGCACTGAAGCTTTCTTT
CDR3 protein: CASSFGGGGTEAFF

D gene: TRBD2
V gene: TRBV27
J gene: TRBJ2-2
clone size: -
CDR3 DNA: TGTGCCAGCAGTTCCCTTAATAGCGGGGGGTATGGCGGGGAGCTGTTTTTT
CDR3 protein: CASSSLNSGGYGGELFF